Here is one T cell receptor beta chain with its context. A read error is likely, as this CDR3 ends without the conserved phenylalanine or tryptophan. Treg sorting used a CD4+CD25+CD127-/low gate. Looked up from germline, CDR1 is PRHDT and CDR2 is FYEKMQ (reference sequence). This CDR3 has 15 residues. V shed 3 bases and J shed 3 bases, with 11 bases lying between them. TCRdb re-called the 5' RACE reads through MiXCR, storing one row per CDR3 protein. The sample records roughly 42,000 distinct CDR3 sequences, about 20% being singletons. The sample taken for sequencing was Tregs sorted from blood. The chain has TRBV13 and TRBJ1-4; D ambiguous. The source is a female donor with breast cancer. The CDR3 loop reads CASSLGNWPNEKLFS. As DNA, the CDR3 is TGTGCCAGCAGCTTGGGCAATTGGCCTAATGAAAAACTGTTTTCT.